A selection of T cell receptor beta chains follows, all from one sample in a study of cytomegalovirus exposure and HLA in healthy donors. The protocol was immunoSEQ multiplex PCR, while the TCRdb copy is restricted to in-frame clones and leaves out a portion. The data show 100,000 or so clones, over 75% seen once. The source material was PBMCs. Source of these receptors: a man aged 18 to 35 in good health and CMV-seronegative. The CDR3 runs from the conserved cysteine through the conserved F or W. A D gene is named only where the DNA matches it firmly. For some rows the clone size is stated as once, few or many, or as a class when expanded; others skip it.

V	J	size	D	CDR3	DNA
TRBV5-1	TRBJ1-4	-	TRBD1	CASSPVGQGGEKLFF	TGCGCCAGCAGCCCGGTTGGACAGGGAGGAGAAAAACTGTTTTTT
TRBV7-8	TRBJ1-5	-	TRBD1	CASSSPQGASNQPQHF	TGTGCCAGCAGCTCACCACAGGGGGCGTCAAATCAGCCCCAGCATTTT
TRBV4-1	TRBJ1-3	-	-	CASSQDYEAVGNTIYF	TGCGCCAGCAGCCAAGATTATGAGGCAGTCGGAAACACCATATATTTT
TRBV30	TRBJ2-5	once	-	CAWTTRETQYF	TGTGCCTGGACCACTAGGGAGACCCAGTACTTC
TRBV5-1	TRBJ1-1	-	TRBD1	CAKIGQGKRSTEAFF	TGCGCCAAAATAGGACAGGGTAAGAGGTCCACTGAAGCTTTCTTT
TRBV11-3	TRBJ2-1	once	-	CASSLTGGVYNEQFF	TGTGCCAGCAGCTTGACGGGGGGCGTTTACAATGAGCAGTTCTTC
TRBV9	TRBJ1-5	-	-	CASSVGGLEQPQHF	TGTGCCAGCAGCGTGGGTGGGTTGGAGCAGCCCCAGCATTTT
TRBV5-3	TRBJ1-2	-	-	CARSLRLGANYGYTF	TGTGCCAGAAGCTTGCGGTTGGGGGCCAACTATGGCTACACCTTC
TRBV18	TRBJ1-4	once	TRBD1	CASSPFGTETNEKLFF	TGTGCCAGCTCACCATTCGGGACAGAGACTAATGAAAAACTGTTTTTT
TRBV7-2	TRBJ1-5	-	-	CASSLIRGGGNQPQHF	TGTGCCAGCAGCTTAATTAGGGGCGGGGGCAATCAGCCCCAGCATTTT
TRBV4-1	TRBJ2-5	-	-	CASRALGGETQYF	TGCGCCAGCAGGGCCCTTGGAGGGGAGACCCAGTACTTC
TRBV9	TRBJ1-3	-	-	CASSVGGLEDTIYF	TGTGCCAGCAGCGTGGGGGGTTTAGAAGACACCATATATTTT
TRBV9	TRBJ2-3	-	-	CASSVLGGPTDTQYF	TGTGCCAGCAGCGTCTTGGGGGGGCCCACAGATACGCAGTATTTT
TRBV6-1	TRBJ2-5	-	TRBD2	CASKFGGGETQYF	TGTGCCAGCAAGTTTGGGGGGGGAGAGACCCAGTACTTC
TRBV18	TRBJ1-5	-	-	CASSPPGGGSNQPQHF	TGTGCCAGCTCACCACCGGGAGGGGGTAGCAATCAGCCCCAGCATTTT
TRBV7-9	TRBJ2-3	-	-	CASSFEGGSTDTQYF	TGTGCCAGCAGCTTTGAGGGGGGGTCCACAGATACGCAGTATTTT